The rows below give T cell receptor beta chains drawn from one sample of a study of CD8 T cells in ankylosing spondylitis. TCRdb reprocessed the 5' RACE reads with MiXCR, giving one entry per CDR3 protein. The sample consists of a few hundred thousand distinct CDR3 sequences, 11% of them appearing once. Specimen: blood, either unsorted or a sorted T cell fraction (not recorded which). These receptors were obtained from a female donor with ankylosing spondylitis or in good health (not recorded which). The CDR3 runs from the conserved cysteine through the conserved F or W. Each record gives: D gene, J gene, V gene, clone size, CDR3 DNA, CDR3 protein. D genes are given only for firm matches. Clone size is shown for a subset of rows, as once, few, many or a class of expanded clone.

>-|TRBJ2-1|TRBV20-1|many
TGCAGTGCTAGAGCCGAGGGGAATAGCGCCTACAATGAGCAGTTCTTC
CSARAEGNSAYNEQFF
>-|TRBJ1-1|TRBV12-3/TRBV12-4|many
TGTGCCAGCAGTCCCTCGCCGAGGAGGACAGCTTTCTTT
CASSPSPRRTAFF
>TRBD1|TRBJ1-2|TRBV10-3|many
TGTGCCATCAGTGATTCGAGGGCCGGGACAGCATATGGCTACACCTTC
CAISDSRAGTAYGYTF
>-|TRBJ1-3|TRBV5-1|many
TGCGCCAGCAGCTTGGGCCAGGGATCGAAAAACCTTGGAAACACCATATATTTT
CASSLGQGSKNLGNTIYF
>-|TRBJ1-5|TRBV30|-
TGTGCCTGGAGTGCTAGGGGTGATCAGCCCCAGCATTTT
CAWSARGDQPQHF
>TRBD2|TRBJ2-3|TRBV20-1|many
TGCAGTGCTAGAGATCCCTTAGCGGGATCTGGCACAGATACGCAGTATTTT
CSARDPLAGSGTDTQYF
>-|TRBJ1-3|TRBV7-9|many
TGTGCCAGCAGCCAGGGACCCGGAAACACCATATATTTT
CASSQGPGNTIYF
>-|TRBJ2-2|TRBV12-3/TRBV12-4|-
TGTGCCAGCAGTCCCAAGGGGCTAGCTAGGGCTGCCGGGGAGCTGTTTTTT
CASSPKGLARAAGELFF
>-|TRBJ1-3|TRBV7-9|-
TGTGCCAGCAGCTTAGCCGGCCTAAGAAGGGGAAACACCATATATTTT
CASSLAGLRRGNTIYF
>-|TRBJ2-7|TRBV7-2|few
TGTGCCAGCAGCTTAGACTACTCTTCTAGCGAGCAGTACTTC
CASSLDYSSSEQYF
>-|TRBJ2-3|TRBV5-1|few
TGCGCCAGCAGCTCGGACCGGTTAGTCAGCACAGATACGCAGTATTTT
CASSSDRLVSTDTQYF
>-|TRBJ2-2|TRBV5-1|many
TGCGCCAGCACCACGGGACACCCGAACACCGGGGAGCTGTTTTTT
CASTTGHPNTGELFF
>TRBD1|TRBJ2-7|TRBV10-3|many
TGTGCCATCCGGGACAGGGAGTACGAGCAGTACTTC
CAIRDREYEQYF
>-|TRBJ2-3|TRBV24-1|many
TGTGCCACCAGTGAGTCTAGCGCTAGCACAGATACGCAGTATTTT
CATSESSASTDTQYF
>-|TRBJ2-1|TRBV10-3|few
TGTGCCATCAGTGAGTCGTTTGGCCTCGCGCGGGACAATGAGCAGTTCTTC
CAISESFGLARDNEQFF
>TRBD1|TRBJ2-1|TRBV5-1|-
TGCGCCAGCAGGCAGTCCGGGACAGATCCTGGTGAGCAGTTCTTC
CASRQSGTDPGEQFF
>-|TRBJ2-1|TRBV29-1|-
TGCAGCGTTCCTGTACCGACTAGAGACTACAATGAGCAGTTCTTC
CSVPVPTRDYNEQFF
>-|TRBJ2-3|TRBV7-9|many
TGTGCCAGCAGCTTAATAGTTGGTGGGGTAGGAGGTACGCAGTATTTT
CASSLIVGGVGGTQYF
>TRBD2|TRBJ2-2|TRBV24-1|-
TGTGCCACCAGTGATTTGTGGACTAGCAACACCGGGGAGCTGTTTTTT
CATSDLWTSNTGELFF
>-|TRBJ2-1|TRBV6-1|many
TGTGCCAGCAGTGAAGTAGGAAGGGAGCAGTTCTTC
CASSEVGREQFF
>-|TRBJ1-1|TRBV9|few
TGTGCCAGCAGCCCCCGGGGGCAGAGCAACACTGAAGCTTTCTTT
CASSPRGQSNTEAFF
>TRBD1|TRBJ2-3|TRBV30|-
TGTGCCTGGAGTGCCGGGACAGGGGTTCCCTCAGATACGCAGTATTTT
CAWSAGTGVPSDTQYF
>-|TRBJ2-1|TRBV5-5|many
TGTGCCAGCAGCGCACTTAGTGTCAGTGAGCAGTTCTTC
CASSALSVSEQFF
>-|TRBJ1-1|TRBV20-1|few
TGCAGTGCTAGCCGGGACGGCACTGAAGCTTTCTTT
CSASRDGTEAFF
>-|TRBJ2-2|TRBV6-2/TRBV6-3|few
TGTGCCAGCAAGAGACACTCGAACACCGGGGAGCTGTTTTTT
CASKRHSNTGELFF